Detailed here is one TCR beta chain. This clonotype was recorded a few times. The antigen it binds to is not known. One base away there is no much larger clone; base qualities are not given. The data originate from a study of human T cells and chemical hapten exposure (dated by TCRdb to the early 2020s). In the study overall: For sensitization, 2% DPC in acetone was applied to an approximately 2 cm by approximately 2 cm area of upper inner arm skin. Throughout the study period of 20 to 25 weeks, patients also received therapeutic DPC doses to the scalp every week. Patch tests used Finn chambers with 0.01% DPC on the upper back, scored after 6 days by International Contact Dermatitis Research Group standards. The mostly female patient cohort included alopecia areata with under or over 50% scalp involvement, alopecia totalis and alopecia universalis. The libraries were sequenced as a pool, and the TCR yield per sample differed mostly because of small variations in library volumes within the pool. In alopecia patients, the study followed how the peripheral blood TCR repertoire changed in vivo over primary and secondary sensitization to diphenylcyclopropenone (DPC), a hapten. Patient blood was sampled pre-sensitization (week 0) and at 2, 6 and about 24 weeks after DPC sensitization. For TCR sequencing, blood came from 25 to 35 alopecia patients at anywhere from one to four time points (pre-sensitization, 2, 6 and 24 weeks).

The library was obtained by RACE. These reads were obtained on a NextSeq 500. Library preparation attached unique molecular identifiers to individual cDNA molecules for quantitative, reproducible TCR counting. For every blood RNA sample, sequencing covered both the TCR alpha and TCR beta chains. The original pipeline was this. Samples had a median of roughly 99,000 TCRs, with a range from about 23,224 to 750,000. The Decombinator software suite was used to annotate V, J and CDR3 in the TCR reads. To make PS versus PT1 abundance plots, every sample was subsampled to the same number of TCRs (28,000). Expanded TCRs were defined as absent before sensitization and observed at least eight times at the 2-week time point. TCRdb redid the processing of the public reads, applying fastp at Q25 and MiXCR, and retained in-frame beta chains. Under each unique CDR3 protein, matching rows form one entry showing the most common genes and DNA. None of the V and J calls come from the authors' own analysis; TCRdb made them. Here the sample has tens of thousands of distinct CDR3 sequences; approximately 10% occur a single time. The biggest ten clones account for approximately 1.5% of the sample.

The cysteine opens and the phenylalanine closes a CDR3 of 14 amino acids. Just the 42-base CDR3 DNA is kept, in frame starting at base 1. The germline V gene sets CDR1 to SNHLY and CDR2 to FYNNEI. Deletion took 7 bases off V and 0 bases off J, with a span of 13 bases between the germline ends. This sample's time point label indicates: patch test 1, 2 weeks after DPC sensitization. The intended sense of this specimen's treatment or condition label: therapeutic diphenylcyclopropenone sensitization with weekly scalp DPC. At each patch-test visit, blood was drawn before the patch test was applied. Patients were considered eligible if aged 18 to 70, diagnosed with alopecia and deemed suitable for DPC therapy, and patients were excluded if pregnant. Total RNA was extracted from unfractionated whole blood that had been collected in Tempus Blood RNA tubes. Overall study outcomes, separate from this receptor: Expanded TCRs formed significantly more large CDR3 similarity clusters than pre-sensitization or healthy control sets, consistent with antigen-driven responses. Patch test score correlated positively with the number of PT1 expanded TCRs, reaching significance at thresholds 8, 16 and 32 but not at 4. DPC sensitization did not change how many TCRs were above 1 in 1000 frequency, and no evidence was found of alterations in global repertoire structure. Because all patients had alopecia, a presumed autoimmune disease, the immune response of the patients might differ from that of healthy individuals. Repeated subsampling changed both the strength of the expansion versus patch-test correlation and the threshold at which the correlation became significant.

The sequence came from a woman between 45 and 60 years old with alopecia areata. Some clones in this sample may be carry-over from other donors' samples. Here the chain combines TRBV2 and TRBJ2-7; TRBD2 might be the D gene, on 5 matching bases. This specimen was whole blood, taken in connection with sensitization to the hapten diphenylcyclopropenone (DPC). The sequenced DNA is TGTGCCAGCATTGCGGCTAGCAGCTCCTACGAGCAGTACTTC. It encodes CASIAASSSYEQYF.